What follows is one T cell receptor beta chain and its context. What it binds is not known. Germline V gene data show CDR1 as SQVTM and CDR2 as ANQGSEA. The CDR3 loop spans 13 amino acids. The sample originates from a study of CD8+ T cells in alopecia areata. At the level of the study: Treatment of the treated patients consisted of oral tofacitinib, 5 to 10 mg twice daily.

Points from the study as a whole: In scalp samples, resident alphabeta T cells of normal skin are also sequenced.

Treatment indicated: oral pan-JAK inhibitor, 5-10 mg twice daily. Alopecia areata patients provided lesional scalp punch biopsies and peripheral blood, both collected for the study. PBMCs served as the source from which CD4+ and CD8+ T cells were sorted. Extracted RNA was reverse transcribed into cDNA, the sequencing template. Clones were read by immunoSEQ multiplex PCR, and TCRdb kept only the in-frame ones, dropping some. The sample has about 88,000 clones; roughly 46% are singletons. This specimen consisted of CD8+ T cells sorted from blood, obtained at week 24, from a patient treated with tofacitinib. This sequence was found in a human donor with alopecia areata. This chain joins TRBV29-1 and TRBJ2-7; the D is unclear. CDR3: CSARLLGSYEQYF. DNA for the CDR3: TGCTCAGCCCGATTGCTGGGCTCCTACGAGCAGTACTTC.